Described below is a single T cell receptor (beta chain) sequence and its context. These data belong to a study of technical replicates of blood from several donors. Generated by immunoSEQ multiplex PCR, the TCRdb table keeps only in-frame clones and is missing some. The sample records 72,000 or so clones, about 90% being singletons. The length of the CDR3 is 13 residues. The V and J ends lost 7 bases and 11 bases respectively, with 21 bases between them. Germline V gives CDR1 MDHEN, CDR2 SYDVKM. Sequencing input: T cells isolated from PBMCs. The genes are TRBV28 and TRBJ2-7, with D possibly matching TRBD2 (6 bases). This receptor was obtained from a human donor in good health. In DNA, the CDR3 is TGTGCCAGCACCCGAGGCGGGGCACAGAGGGAGTACTTC. Translating it yields CASTRGGAQREYF.